Presented here are 6 T cell receptor beta chains from one specimen sequenced in a study of T-cell memory formation after mild COVID-19. TCRdb passed the 5' RACE reads through MiXCR, listing each CDR3 protein once. The sample contains 92,000 or so distinct CDR3 sequences, roughly 15% of which appear only once. Sequencing was performed on PBMCs or a T cell subset sorted from them (not recorded which). The source is a man aged 18 to 30 who had mild COVID-19 (a few samples of this study predate the infection). Cell type and time point are not known.

The chain couples TRBV6-2 or TRBV6-3 to TRBJ2-7; the match to TRBD1 covers 7 bases. The CDR3 is 16 amino acids. V was clipped by 0 bases and J by 5 bases; unmatched bases: 10. Germline V gives CDR1 MNHEY, CDR2 SVGEGT. As DNA, the CDR3 is TGTGCCAGCAGTTACTCCGGCTCACAGGGGAGCCACGAGCAGTACGTC. Encoded protein: CASSYSGSQGSHEQYV.

V usage is TRBV5-1 and J usage is TRBJ2-5; a possible D gene is TRBD1 (6 bases). The CDR3 has 13 amino acids. V was cut by 1 base and J by 10 bases, with 14 bases left in between. The V gene's germline CDR1 is SGHRS and CDR2 YFSETQ. CDR3 in amino acids: CASSLRQPGVQYF. For the CDR3, the DNA is TGCGCCAGCAGCTTGCGCCAGCCAGGGGTCCAGTACTTC.

This clonotype has a handful of counts. The chain couples TRBV27 to TRBJ2-5; D is ambiguous. Germline V lookup: CDR1 MNHEY, CDR2 SMNVEV (reference sequence). V lost 8 bases and J 3 bases, leaving 19 bases between the germline ends. This CDR3 comprises 15 residues. This CDR3 is CASLPSRGTEETQYF. The CDR3 bases are TGTGCCAGCCTTCCCTCTCGCGGCACTGAAGAGACCCAGTACTTC.

This clonotype has ten or more counts. CDR3 residues: CASSLRDRGLDTQYF. CDR3 sequence (DNA): TGCGCCAGCAGCTTACGGGACAGGGGGCTGGATACGCAGTATTTT. The chain couples TRBV5-1 to TRBJ2-3; 12 bases line up with TRBD1. This CDR3 has 15 amino acids. After removal of 2 bases from V and 6 bases from J, the junction contained 4 bases not matched to a gene. Per germline, CDR1 SGHRS and CDR2 YFSETQ.

In this sample, this clonotype turned up a few times. Here the CDR3 reads CASSYFGGAADTQYF. The CDR3 region has the DNA TGTGCCAGCAGTTACTTCGGGGGGGCAGCAGATACGCAGTATTTT. V and J are TRBV6-2 or TRBV6-3 and TRBJ2-3; 8 nucleotides agree with TRBD2. The CDR3 covers 15 residues. Germline loops: CDR1 MNHEY, CDR2 SVGEGT. Unmatched junction bases numbered 4, after V lost 1 base and J lost 4 bases.

This clonotype was observed a few times. The gene calls are TRBV15 and TRBJ1-1; possible D gene TRBD1, 5 bases. Trimming cost V 2 bases and J 0 bases, with 7 bases left between them. The CDR3 spans 14 residues. CDR1 and CDR2 from the germline V gene are LNHNV and YYDKDF (reference sequence). In DNA, the CDR3 is TGTGCCACCAGCAGACAGGGATTGAACACTGAAGCTTTCTTT. Translated, it gives CATSRQGLNTEAFF.